What follows are 5 T cell receptor beta chains derived from one specimen sequenced in a study of CD8+CD57+ T cells in acquired aplastic anemia. Investigators profiled TCR beta VDJ and CDR3 from genomic DNA template. TCRdb independently ran MiXCR on the reads; one entry per CDR3 protein. The table includes about 180,000 distinct CDR3 sequences, 55% to 65% detected once. It was patients with CD8+CD57+ cell expansion by flow cytometry who were chosen for sequencing. Sequencing input: sorted CD4+, CD8+, or CD8+CD57+ T cells (not recorded which) from PBMCs. The receptors originated from a human donor with aplastic anemia.

The gene calls are TRBV19 and TRBJ2-2; D unclear. CDR1 is LNHDA, CDR2 SQIVND, per germline (reference sequence). The CDR3 runs to 16 residues. Deletions cut 1 base from V and 0 bases from J, with 9 bases between. The CDR3 spells CASSIAEYANTGELFF. CDR3 nucleotide sequence: TGTGCCAGTAGTATAGCTGAGTACGCGAACACCGGGGAGCTGTTTTTT.

CDR3 DNA: TGTGCCAGCAGTTTGGGACAGGCTTGGCAGCCCCAGCATTTT. As protein: CASSLGQAWQPQHF. The chain links TRBV2 to TRBJ1-5; 8 nucleotides align to TRBD1. V lost 5 bases and J lost 7; bases outside the gene matches: 7. The CDR3 has 14 amino acids. Per germline, CDR1 SNHLY and CDR2 FYNNEI.

For this clonotype: Since a much larger clone is just one base distant, this may be a read error. This chain joins TRBV12-3 or TRBV12-4 and TRBJ2-3; possibly TRBD2 for D (5 bases). The CDR3 contains 15 residues. Trimming pared 6 bases from V and 3 bases from J, leaving 16 bases between. DNA of the CDR3: TGTGCCAGCAGGGGTAGCGAGGGTGGGACAGATACGCAGTATTTT. Translating it yields CASRGSEGGTDTQYF.

The chain employs TRBV9 and TRBJ1-2, with D perhaps matching TRBD1 (6 bases). The CDR3 consists of 14 residues. V was trimmed by 4 bases and J by 4 bases, leaving 14 bases between them. Germline CDR1 and CDR2: SGDLS and YYNGEE. CDR3 in DNA: TGTGCCAGCAGCCCGCAGACAGGTGGCTATGGCTACACCTTC. This codes for CASSPQTGGYGYTF.

The rearrangement links TRBV7-8 to TRBJ2-7; the D call may be TRBD1 or TRBD2 (5 bases each). CDR1 is SGHVS and CDR2 is FQNEAQ in the germline V gene. Trimming removed 2 bases at V and 5 bases at J, with 16 bases between. The CDR3 loop spans 15 amino acids. The CDR3 nucleotides read TGTGCCAGCAGCTTATTGCGTGCGGTGGGGGACGAGCAGTACTTC. Translated: CASSLLRAVGDEQYF.